This T cell receptor (beta chain) was found in a study of metastatic and nonmetastatic thyroid tumors. Study-level information: For malignant and benign thyroid patients, tumor or nodule tissue and blood were the sources whose repertoires were compared. Whole-study results and caveats: It was reported that TCR beta diversity was significantly higher in malignant thyroid tumors than benign nodules, in blood and tumor.

As regards this clone: Its specificity is unknown.

Germline V gives CDR1 WNHNN, CDR2 SYGVQD (reference sequence). The CDR3 covers 13 residues. The V gene lost 3 bases and the J gene lost 3 bases, with 8 bases spanning the gap. None of the patients had undergone any treatment ahead of thyroid surgery. TCRdb called clones again from the PCR reads with MiXCR. The data show around 10,000 clones, roughly 28% seen once. The receptor was isolated from a female donor with papillary thyroid cancer or a benign thyroid nodule (not recorded which). Some clones in this sample may be carry-over from other donors' samples. The material sequenced was tumor tissue. The chain recombines TRBV10-1 with TRBJ1-1; D not certain. The CDR3 DNA sequence: TGCGCCAGCAGTGACTCGAGGTACACTGAAGCTTTCTTT. This translates into CASSDSRYTEAFF.